This T cell receptor beta chain was sequenced for a study of blood T cell repertoires in COVID-19. Across the whole study: From T cells, B-cell-depleted T cells, or PBMCs came the material, which was cDNA or gDNA.

Authors' methods: Quantification of nucleated cells was approximated via reference gene primer amplification. The method was immunoSEQ multiplex PCR; TCRdb's version includes in-frame clones alone and lacks a portion of them. The DNA was the basis for D and trimming; V, J and clone size are from that table. Of a few hundred thousand clones in the sample, 75% to 90% were seen once. Everyone who took part was about 18 to 90 years old, and they came from over 20 US areas. Cohort allocation depended upon clinical history that participants reported. This CDR3 contains 18 residues. The germline V gene encodes CDR1 MGHRA and CDR2 YSYEKL. V was cut by 0 bases and J by 2 bases, with 17 bases left in between.

The chain is built from TRBV4-1 and TRBJ1-5; D not resolved. Sequencing input: PBMCs or T cells enriched from blood (not recorded which). This receptor was taken from a woman in her forties or fifties who had recovered from COVID-19. The CDR3 sequence is CASSQDPLSSEGNQPQHF. CDR3 nucleotides: TGCGCCAGCAGCCAAGATCCCCTTTCATCGGAGGGCAATCAGCCCCAGCATTTT.